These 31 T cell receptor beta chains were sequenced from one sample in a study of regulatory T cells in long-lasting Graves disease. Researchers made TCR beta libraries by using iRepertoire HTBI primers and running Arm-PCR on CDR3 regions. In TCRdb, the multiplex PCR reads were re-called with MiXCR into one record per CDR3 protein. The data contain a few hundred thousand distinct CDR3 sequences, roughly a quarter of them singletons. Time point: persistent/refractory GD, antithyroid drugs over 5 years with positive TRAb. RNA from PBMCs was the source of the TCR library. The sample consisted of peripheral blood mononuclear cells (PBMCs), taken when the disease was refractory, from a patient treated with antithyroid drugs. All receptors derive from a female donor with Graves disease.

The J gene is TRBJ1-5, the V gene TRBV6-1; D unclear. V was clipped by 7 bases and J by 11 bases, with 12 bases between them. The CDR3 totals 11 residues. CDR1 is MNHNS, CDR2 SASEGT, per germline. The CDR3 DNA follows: TGTGCCAGCAAGGTGGGTTCGACCCAGCATTTT. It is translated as CASKVGSTQHF.

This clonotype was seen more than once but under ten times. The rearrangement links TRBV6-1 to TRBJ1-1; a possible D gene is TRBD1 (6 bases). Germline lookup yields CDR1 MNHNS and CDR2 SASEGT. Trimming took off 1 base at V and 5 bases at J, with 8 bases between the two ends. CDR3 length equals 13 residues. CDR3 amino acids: CASSEVQGTEAFF. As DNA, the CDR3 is TGTGCCAGCAGTGAAGTTCAGGGGACTGAAGCTTTCTTT.

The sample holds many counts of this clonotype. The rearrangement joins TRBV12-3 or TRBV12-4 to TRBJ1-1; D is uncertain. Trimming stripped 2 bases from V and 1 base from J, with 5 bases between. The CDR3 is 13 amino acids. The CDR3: CASSLLPNTEAFF. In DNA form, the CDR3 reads TGTGCCAGCAGTTTACTCCCGAACACTGAAGCTTTCTTT.

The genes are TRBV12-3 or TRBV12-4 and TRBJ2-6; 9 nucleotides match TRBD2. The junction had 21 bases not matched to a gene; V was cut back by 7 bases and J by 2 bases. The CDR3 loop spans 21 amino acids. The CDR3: CASTQGRRGGLFYAGANVLTF. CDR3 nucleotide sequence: TGTGCCAGCACCCAGGGCCGGCGGGGGGGGCTCTTTTATGCTGGGGCCAACGTCCTGACTTTC.

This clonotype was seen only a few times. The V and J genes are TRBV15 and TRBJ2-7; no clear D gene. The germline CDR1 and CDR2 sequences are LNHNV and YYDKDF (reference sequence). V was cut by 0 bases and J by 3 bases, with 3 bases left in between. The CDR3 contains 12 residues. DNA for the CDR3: TGTGCCACCAGCAGAGATAACTACGAGCAGTACTTC. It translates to CATSRDNYEQYF.

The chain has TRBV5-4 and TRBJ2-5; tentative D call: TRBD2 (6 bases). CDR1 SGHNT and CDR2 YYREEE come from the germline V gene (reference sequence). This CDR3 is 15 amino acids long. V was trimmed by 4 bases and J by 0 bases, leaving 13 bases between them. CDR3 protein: CASSPGGDHQETQYF. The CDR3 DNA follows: TGTGCCAGCAGCCCCGGCGGGGATCACCAAGAGACCCAGTACTTC. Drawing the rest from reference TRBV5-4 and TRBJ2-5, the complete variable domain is ETGVTQSPTHLIKTRGQQVTLRCSSQSGHNTVSWYQQALGQGPQFIFQYYREEENGRGNFPPRFSGLQFPNYSSELNVNALELDDSALYLCASSPGGDHQETQYFGPGTRLLVL.

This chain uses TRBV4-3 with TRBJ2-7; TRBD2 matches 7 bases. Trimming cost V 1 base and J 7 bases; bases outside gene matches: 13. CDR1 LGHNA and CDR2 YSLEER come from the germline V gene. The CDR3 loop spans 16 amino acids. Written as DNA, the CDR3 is TGCGCCAGCAGCCAAGTGGGTGGGAGGGCGGTTTGGGAGCAGTACTTC. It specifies CASSQVGGRAVWEQYF.

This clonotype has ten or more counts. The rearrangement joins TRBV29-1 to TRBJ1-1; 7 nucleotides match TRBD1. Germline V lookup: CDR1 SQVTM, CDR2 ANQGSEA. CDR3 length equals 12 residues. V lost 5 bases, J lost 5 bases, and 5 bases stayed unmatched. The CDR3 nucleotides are TGCAGCGTTAAAACAGGGGATACTGAAGCTTTCTTT. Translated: CSVKTGDTEAFF.

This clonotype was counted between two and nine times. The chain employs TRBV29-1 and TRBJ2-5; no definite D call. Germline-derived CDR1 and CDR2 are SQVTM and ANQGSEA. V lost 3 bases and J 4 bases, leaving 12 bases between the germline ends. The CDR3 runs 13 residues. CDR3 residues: CSVEYVSSETQYF. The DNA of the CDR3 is TGCAGCGTTGAGTATGTTTCATCAGAGACCCAGTACTTC.

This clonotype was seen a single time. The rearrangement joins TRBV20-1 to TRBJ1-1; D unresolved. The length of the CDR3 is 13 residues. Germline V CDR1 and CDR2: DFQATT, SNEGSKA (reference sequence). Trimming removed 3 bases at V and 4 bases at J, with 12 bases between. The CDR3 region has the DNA TGCAGTGCTAGTCCCCCCCCATTCACTGAAGCTTTCTTT. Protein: CSASPPPFTEAFF.

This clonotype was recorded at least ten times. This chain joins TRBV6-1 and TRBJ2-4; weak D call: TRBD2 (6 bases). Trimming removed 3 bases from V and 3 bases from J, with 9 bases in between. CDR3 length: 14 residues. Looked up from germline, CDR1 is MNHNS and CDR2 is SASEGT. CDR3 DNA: TGTGCCAGCAGTGATCCTAGCGTCAAAAACATTCAGTACTTC. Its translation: CASSDPSVKNIQYF.

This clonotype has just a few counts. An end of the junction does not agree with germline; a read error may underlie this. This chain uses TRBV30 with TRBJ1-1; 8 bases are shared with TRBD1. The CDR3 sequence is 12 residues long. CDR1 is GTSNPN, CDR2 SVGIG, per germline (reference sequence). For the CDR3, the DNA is TGTGTCTGGAGTACAGGGGGTGCTGAAGCTTTCTTT. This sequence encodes CVWSTGGAEAFF.

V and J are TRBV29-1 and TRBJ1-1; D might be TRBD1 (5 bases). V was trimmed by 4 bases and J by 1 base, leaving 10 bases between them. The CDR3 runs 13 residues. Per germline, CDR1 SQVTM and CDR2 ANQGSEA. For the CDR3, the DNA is TGCAGCGTTGCCAGGGTCCCGAACACTGAAGCTTTCTTT. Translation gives CSVARVPNTEAFF. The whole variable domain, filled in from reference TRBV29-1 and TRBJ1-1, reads SAVISQKPSRDICQRGTSLTIQCQVDSQVTMMFWYRQQPGQSLTLIATANQGSEATYESGFVIDKFPISRPNLTFSTLTVSNMSPEDSSIYLCSVARVPNTEAFFGQGTRLTVV.

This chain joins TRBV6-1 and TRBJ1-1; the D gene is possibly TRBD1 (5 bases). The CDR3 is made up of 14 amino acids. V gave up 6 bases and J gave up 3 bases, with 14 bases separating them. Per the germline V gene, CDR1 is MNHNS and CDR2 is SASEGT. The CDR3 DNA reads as TGTGCCAGCAGCCCGGGACCCTATTACACTGAAGCTTTCTTT. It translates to CASSPGPYYTEAFF.

The CDR3, as DNA: TGTGCCAGCTCACGGGTGAGGGAGTCCTACGAGCAGTACTTC. Amino acids: CASSRVRESYEQYF. The rearrangement uses TRBV18 and TRBJ2-7, with a possible D match to TRBD2 (5 bases). Germline CDR1 KGHSH, CDR2 LQKENI. Trimming stripped 4 bases from V and 1 base from J, with 11 bases between. The CDR3 is 14 amino acids.

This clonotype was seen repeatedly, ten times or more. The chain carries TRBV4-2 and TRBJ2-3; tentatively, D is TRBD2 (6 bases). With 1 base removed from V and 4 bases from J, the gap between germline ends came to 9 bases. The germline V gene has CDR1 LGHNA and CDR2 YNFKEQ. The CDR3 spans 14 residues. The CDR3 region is CASSQGGDSDTQYF. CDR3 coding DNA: TGTGCCAGCAGCCAAGGGGGGGATTCAGATACGCAGTATTTT.

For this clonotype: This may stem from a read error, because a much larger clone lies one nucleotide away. CDR3 nucleotides: TGTGCCAGCAGACTCTTTGACAGGGACACCGAAGCTTTCTTT. Translated: CASRLFDRDTEAFF. The V and J genes are TRBV2 and TRBJ1-1; 7 bases match TRBD1. In germline, CDR1 is SNHLY, CDR2 FYNNEI. CDR3 length equals 14 residues. The whole variable domain, remainder taken from reference TRBV2 and TRBJ1-1, is EPEVTQTPSHQVTQMGQEVILRCVPISNHLYFYWYRQILGQKVEFLVSFYNNEISEKSEIFDDQFSVERPDGSNFTLKIRSTKLEDSAMYFCASRLFDRDTEAFFGQGTRLTVV.

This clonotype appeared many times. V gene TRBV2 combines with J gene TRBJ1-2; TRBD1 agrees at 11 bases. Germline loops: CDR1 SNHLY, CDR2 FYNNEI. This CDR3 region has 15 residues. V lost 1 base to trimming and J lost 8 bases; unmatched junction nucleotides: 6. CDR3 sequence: CASSEDRTGGEGYTF. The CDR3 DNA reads TGTGCCAGCAGTGAAGACCGGACAGGGGGCGAGGGCTACACCTTC.

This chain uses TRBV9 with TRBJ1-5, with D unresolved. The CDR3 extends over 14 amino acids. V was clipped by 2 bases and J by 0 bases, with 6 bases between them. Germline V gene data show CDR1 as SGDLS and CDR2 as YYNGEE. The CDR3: CASSVAASNQPQHF. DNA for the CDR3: TGTGCCAGCAGCGTGGCAGCTAGCAATCAGCCCCAGCATTTT.

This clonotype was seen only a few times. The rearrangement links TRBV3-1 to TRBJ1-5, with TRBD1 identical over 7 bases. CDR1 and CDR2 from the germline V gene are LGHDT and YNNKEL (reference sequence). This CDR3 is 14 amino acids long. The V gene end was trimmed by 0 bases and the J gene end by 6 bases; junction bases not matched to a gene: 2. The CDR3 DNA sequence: TGTGCCAGCAGCCAAGAAGGGGGCGGTCAGCCCCAGCATTTT. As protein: CASSQEGGGQPQHF.

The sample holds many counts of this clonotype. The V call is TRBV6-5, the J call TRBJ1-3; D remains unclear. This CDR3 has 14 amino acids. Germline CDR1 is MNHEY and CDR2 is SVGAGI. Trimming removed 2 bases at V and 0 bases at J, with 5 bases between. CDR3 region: CASSYRASGNTIYF. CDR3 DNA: TGTGCCAGCAGTTACCGCGCCTCTGGAAACACCATATATTTT.

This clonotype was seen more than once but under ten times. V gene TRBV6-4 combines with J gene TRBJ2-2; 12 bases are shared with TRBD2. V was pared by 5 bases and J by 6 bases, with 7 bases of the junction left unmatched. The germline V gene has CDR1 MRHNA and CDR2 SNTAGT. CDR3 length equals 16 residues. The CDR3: CASSPSSGRASGELFF. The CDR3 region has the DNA TGTGCCAGCAGTCCGTCTAGCGGGAGGGCCTCCGGGGAGCTGTTTTTT.

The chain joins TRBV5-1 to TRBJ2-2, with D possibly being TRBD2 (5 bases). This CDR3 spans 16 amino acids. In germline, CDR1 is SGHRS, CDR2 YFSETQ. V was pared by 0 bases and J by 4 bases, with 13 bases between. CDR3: CASSLGTRKSTGELFF. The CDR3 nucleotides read TGCGCCAGCAGCTTGGGGACTCGCAAGAGCACCGGGGAGCTGTTTTTT.

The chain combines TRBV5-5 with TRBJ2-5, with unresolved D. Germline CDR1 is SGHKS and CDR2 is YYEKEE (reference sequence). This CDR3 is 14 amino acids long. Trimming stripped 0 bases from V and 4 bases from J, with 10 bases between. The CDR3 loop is CASSLAWFRETQYF. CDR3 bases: TGTGCCAGCAGCTTGGCCTGGTTCCGAGAGACCCAGTACTTC.

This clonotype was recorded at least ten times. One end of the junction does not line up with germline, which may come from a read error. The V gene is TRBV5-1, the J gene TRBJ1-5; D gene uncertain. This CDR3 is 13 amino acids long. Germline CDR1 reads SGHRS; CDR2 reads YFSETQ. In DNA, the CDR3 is TGTGCCAGCAGCTTGGGTGGGGATCAGCCCCAGCATTTT. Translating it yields CASSLGGDQPQHF.

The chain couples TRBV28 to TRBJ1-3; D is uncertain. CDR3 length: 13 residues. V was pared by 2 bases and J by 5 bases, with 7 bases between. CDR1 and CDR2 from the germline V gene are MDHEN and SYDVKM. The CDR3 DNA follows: TGTGCCAGCAGTTTACCCCGTAGAAACACCATATATTTT. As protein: CASSLPRRNTIYF. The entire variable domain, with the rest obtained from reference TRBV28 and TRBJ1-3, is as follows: DVKVTQSSRYLVKRTGEKVFLECVQDMDHENMFWYRQDPGLGLRLIYFSYDVKMKEKGDIPEGYSVSREKKERFSLILESASTNQTSMYLCASSLPRRNTIYFGEGSWLTVV.

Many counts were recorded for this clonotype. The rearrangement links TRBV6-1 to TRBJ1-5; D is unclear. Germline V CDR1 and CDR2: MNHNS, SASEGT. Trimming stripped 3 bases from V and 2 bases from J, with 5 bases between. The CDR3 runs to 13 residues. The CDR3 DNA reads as TGTGCCAGCAGTGATGGAGGCAATCAGCCCCAGCATTTT. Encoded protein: CASSDGGNQPQHF.

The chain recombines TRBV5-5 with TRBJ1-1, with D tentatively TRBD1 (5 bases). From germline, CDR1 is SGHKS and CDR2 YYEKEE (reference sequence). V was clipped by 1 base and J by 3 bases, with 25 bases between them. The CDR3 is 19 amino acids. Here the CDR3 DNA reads TGTGCCAGCAGCTTGTTCCGGGACGGCCTCCCCCGCGGGGACACTGAAGCTTTCTTT. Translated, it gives CASSLFRDGLPRGDTEAFF.

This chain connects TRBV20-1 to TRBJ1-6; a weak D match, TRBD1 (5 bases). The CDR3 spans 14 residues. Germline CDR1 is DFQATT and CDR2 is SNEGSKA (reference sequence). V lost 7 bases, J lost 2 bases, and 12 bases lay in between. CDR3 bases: TGCAGTGGGTGGGGGGGAACCTATAATTCACCCCTCCACTTT. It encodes CSGWGGTYNSPLHF.

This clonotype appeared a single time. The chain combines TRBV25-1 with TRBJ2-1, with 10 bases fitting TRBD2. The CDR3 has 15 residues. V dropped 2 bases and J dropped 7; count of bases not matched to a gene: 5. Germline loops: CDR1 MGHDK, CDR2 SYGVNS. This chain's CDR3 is CASSEGLAVGNEQFF. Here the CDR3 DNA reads TGTGCCAGCAGTGAAGGACTAGCGGTCGGAAATGAGCAGTTCTTC.

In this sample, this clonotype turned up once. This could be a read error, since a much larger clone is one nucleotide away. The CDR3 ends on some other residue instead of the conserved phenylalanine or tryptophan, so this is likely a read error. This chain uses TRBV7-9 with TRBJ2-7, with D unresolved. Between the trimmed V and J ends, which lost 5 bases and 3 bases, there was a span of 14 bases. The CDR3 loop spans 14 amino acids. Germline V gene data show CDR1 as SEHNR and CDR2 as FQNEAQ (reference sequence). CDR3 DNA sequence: TGTGCCAGCAGCGTAACCGTAGGGCACTACGAGCAGTACCTC. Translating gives CASSVTVGHYEQYL.